The 30 T cell receptor beta chains in this list originate from one sample, sequenced in a study of blood T cell repertoires in COVID-19. Some clones are missing from TCRdb's copy, which holds only in-frame ones; the method was immunoSEQ multiplex PCR. The data hold about 220,000 clones, with 75% to 85% observed a single time. Sequencing used peripheral blood. All receptors derive from a human donor in a cohort sampled during active COVID-19.

J is TRBJ2-7 and V is TRBV7-2, with 10 bases that match TRBD2. Germline CDR1 and CDR2: SGHTA and FQGNSA. V was pared by 5 bases and J by 2 bases, with 6 bases of the junction left unmatched. The length of the CDR3 is 15 residues. The CDR3 nucleotides read TGTGCCAGCAGCGGCCTGGGACTAGCGACCTACGAGCAGTACTTC. The encoded protein is CASSGLGLATYEQYF.

This chain links TRBV4-1 with TRBJ1-2; TRBD1 might be the D (6 bases). The CDR3 is made up of 14 amino acids. The V gene lost 0 bases and the J gene lost 5 bases, with 10 bases spanning the gap. Germline V gene lookup returns CDR1 MGHRA and CDR2 YSYEKL. The chain's CDR3 is CASSQDSRGYGYTF. The CDR3 nucleotides read TGCGCCAGCAGCCAAGATTCGAGGGGGTATGGCTACACCTTC.

J is TRBJ1-2 and V is TRBV5-6; 8 bases match TRBD1. The trim removed 3 bases at V and 4 bases at J, leaving 2 bases unmatched. Germline V gene lookup returns CDR1 SGHDT and CDR2 YYEEEE. This CDR3 comprises 13 residues. CDR3 sequence reads: CASSWTGLYGYTF. In nucleotides, the CDR3 is TGTGCCAGCAGCTGGACAGGGCTCTATGGCTACACCTTC.

The chain carries TRBV19 and TRBJ1-2; D perhaps matches TRBD1 (6 bases). The germline gives CDR1 LNHDA, CDR2 SQIVND (reference sequence). This CDR3 has 16 residues. Between the trimmed V and J ends, which lost 3 bases and 6 bases, there was a span of 20 bases. The CDR3 region is CASSIDRGAYENGYTF. In nucleotides, the CDR3 is TGTGCCAGTAGTATTGATCGGGGGGCGTACGAAAATGGCTACACCTTC.

J is TRBJ2-2 and V is TRBV7-3; the match to TRBD2 covers 7 bases. The V and J ends lost 4 bases and 4 bases, in that order; junction bases with no gene match: 6. Germline lookup yields CDR1 SGHTA and CDR2 FQGTGA. This CDR3 spans 15 amino acids. The CDR3 spells CASSSGLVGTGELFF. The DNA for the CDR3 is TGTGCCAGCAGCTCAGGACTAGTTGGCACCGGGGAGCTGTTTTTT. The full variable domain, with the rest looked up from reference TRBV7-3 and TRBJ2-2, is GAGVSQTPSNKVTEKGKYVELRCDPISGHTALYWYRQSLGQGPEFLIYFQGTGAADDSGLPNDRFFAVRPEGSVSTLKIQRTERGDSAVYLCASSSGLVGTGELFFGEGSRLTVL.

The chain recombines TRBV28 with TRBJ2-1, with 8 positions matching TRBD2. Germline V CDR1 and CDR2: MDHEN, SYDVKM. J gave up 8 bases and V 2 bases, and 11 bases lay outside the gene matches. The CDR3 spans 16 residues. The CDR3 sequence is CASSLRTSNKMHEQFF. CDR3 DNA: TGTGCCAGCAGTTTACGGACTAGCAACAAGATGCATGAGCAGTTCTTC.

In this sample, this clone turned up a few times. The chain is built from TRBV5-4 and TRBJ2-2; the match to TRBD2 covers 10 bases. CDR3 length equals 15 residues. Germline CDR1 reads SGHNT; CDR2 reads YYREEE (reference sequence). The V and J ends lost 4 bases and 5 bases, in that order; junction bases with no gene match: 5. The CDR3 nucleotides read TGTGCCAGCAGCCAGCGGGAGGGACGAACCGGGGAGCTGTTTTTT. Amino acids: CASSQREGRTGELFF.

The rearrangement uses TRBV5-1 and TRBJ2-3, with 9 bases matching TRBD1. Germline CDR1 and CDR2: SGHRS and YFSETQ. CDR3 length: 14 amino acids. Unmatched junction bases numbered 4, after V lost 4 bases and J lost 4 bases. The CDR3 DNA is TGCGCCAGCAGCGACAGGGGGTACGCAGATACGCAGTATTTT. Translating it yields CASSDRGYADTQYF.

The table lists this clone with a count of one. J is TRBJ2-5 and V is TRBV7-3; D might be TRBD2 (5 bases). The germline gives CDR1 SGHTA, CDR2 FQGTGA. The CDR3 covers 13 residues. Deletions cut 5 bases from V and 3 bases from J, with 10 bases between. The CDR3, as DNA: TGTGCCAGCAGCATGACTAACGAAGAGACCCAGTACTTC. Amino acids: CASSMTNEETQYF.

In its sample, this clone was seen many times. This chain connects TRBV6-1 to TRBJ2-2; possibly TRBD2 for D (5 bases). The ends were cut back, 2 bases at V and 5 bases at J, with 9 bases in the middle. The CDR3 length is 14 residues. Germline V gene sequence: CDR1 MNHNS, CDR2 SASEGT. The CDR3 bases are TGTGCCAGCAGTGAACAAACGGGGACCGGGGAGCTGTTTTTT. Translating it yields CASSEQTGTGELFF.

This clone was detected only once. The chain combines TRBV3-1 (or the pseudogene TRBV3-2) with TRBJ2-3, with 11 positions matching TRBD2. The CDR3 extends over 19 amino acids. CDR1 is LGHDT, CDR2 YNNKEL, per germline (reference sequence). V trimming: 4 bases; J trimming: 2 bases; junction bases outside the gene matches: 14. The CDR3: CASSPHVETSGVYTDTQYF. The CDR3 DNA is TGTGCCAGCAGCCCACACGTAGAGACTAGCGGGGTCTACACAGATACGCAGTATTTT.

V gene TRBV10-3 combines with J gene TRBJ1-1, with unresolved D. Trimming removed 3 bases at V and 1 base at J, with 6 bases between. CDR1 is ENHRY, CDR2 SYGVKD, per germline. This CDR3 spans 13 amino acids. The CDR3 here is CAISDLKNTEAFF. CDR3 sequence (DNA): TGTGCCATCAGTGATTTAAAGAACACTGAAGCTTTCTTT.

The chain employs TRBV24-1 and TRBJ2-3; TRBD1 agrees at 8 bases. V was pared by 4 bases and J by 8 bases, with 7 bases of the junction left unmatched. This CDR3 comprises 14 residues. Germline lookup yields CDR1 KGHDR and CDR2 SFDVKD. The chain's CDR3 is CATSDPDRGGTQYF. For the CDR3, the DNA is TGTGCCACCAGTGACCCCGACAGGGGCGGTACGCAGTATTTT.

The chain recombines TRBV7-9 with TRBJ2-2; possibly TRBD1 for D (6 bases). The V end lost 3 bases, the J end lost 6 bases, and 17 bases lay between the germline ends. From germline, CDR1 is SEHNR and CDR2 FQNEAQ (reference sequence). This CDR3 region has 16 residues. CDR3 residues: CASSFRMTGPSGELFF. CDR3 bases: TGTGCCAGCAGCTTTCGTATGACAGGACCATCCGGGGAGCTGTTTTTT.

The chain links TRBV7-3 to TRBJ2-2; D is possibly TRBD2 (5 bases). Per germline, CDR1 SGHTA and CDR2 FQGTGA. The CDR3 spans 15 residues. V lost 6 bases to trimming and J lost 8 bases, with 19 bases between them. The CDR3 spells CASRSEPLRGGELFF. The CDR3 DNA reads as TGTGCCAGCAGATCGGAGCCCCTCCGGGGTGGGGAGCTGTTTTTT. The full variable domain, in which reference TRBV7-3 and TRBJ2-2 provide the parts outside the CDR3, is GAGVSQTPSNKVTEKGKYVELRCDPISGHTALYWYRQSLGQGPEFLIYFQGTGAADDSGLPNDRFFAVRPEGSVSTLKIQRTERGDSAVYLCASRSEPLRGGELFFGEGSRLTVL.

The rearrangement uses TRBV6-4 and TRBJ1-6, with unresolved D. The V gene lost 4 bases and the J gene lost 6 bases, with 10 bases spanning the gap. The CDR3 contains 14 residues. The germline V gene has CDR1 MRHNA and CDR2 SNTAGT. This CDR3 reads CASSADGSNSPLHF. In DNA form, the CDR3 reads TGTGCCAGCAGTGCGGACGGGAGTAATTCACCCCTCCACTTT.

This chain joins TRBV28 and TRBJ1-5; D call uncertain. V was clipped by 9 bases and J by 4 bases, with 10 bases between them. The germline gives CDR1 MDHEN, CDR2 SYDVKM. CDR3 length equals 12 residues. The CDR3 DNA is TGTGCCAGTAAAATTTTTAATCAGCCCCAGCATTTT. Protein product: CASKIFNQPQHF.

The chain joins TRBV2 to TRBJ1-1; the match to TRBD1 covers 7 bases. In germline, CDR1 is SNHLY, CDR2 FYNNEI. V was pared by 6 bases and J by 4 bases, with 8 bases of the junction left unmatched. The CDR3 totals 14 residues. The CDR3 protein is CASSPQGTFTEAFF. DNA for the CDR3: TGTGCCAGCAGCCCACAGGGGACGTTCACTGAAGCTTTCTTT. The variable domain in full, completed from reference TRBV2 and TRBJ1-1, reads EPEVTQTPSHQVTQMGQEVILRCVPISNHLYFYWYRQILGQKVEFLVSFYNNEISEKSEIFDDQFSVERPDGSNFTLKIRSTKLEDSAMYFCASSPQGTFTEAFFGQGTRLTVV.

V is TRBV5-1 and J is TRBJ2-3; 8 nucleotides match TRBD1. This CDR3 contains 15 residues. V lost 0 bases and J lost 1; bases outside the gene matches: 1. CDR1 SGHRS and CDR2 YFSETQ come from the germline V gene. For the CDR3, the DNA is TGCGCCAGCAGCTTGGGGGGACAGGGCACAGATACGCAGTATTTT. Translation gives CASSLGGQGTDTQYF.

The rearrangement joins TRBV9 to TRBJ1-2; D perhaps matches TRBD1 (6 bases). The germline V gene has CDR1 SGDLS and CDR2 YYNGEE. Trimming cost V 7 bases and J 2 bases, with 12 bases left between them. The CDR3 is 13 amino acids. DNA for the CDR3: TGTGCCAGCGAATCGGGACAAAACTATGGCTACACCTTC. This translates into CASESGQNYGYTF.

This clone was seen at least ten times. The V and J genes are TRBV2 and TRBJ1-1; 7 bases map to TRBD1. The CDR3 extends over 15 amino acids. V dropped 4 bases and J dropped 0; count of bases not matched to a gene: 5. Germline-derived CDR1 and CDR2 are SNHLY and FYNNEI. The CDR3 loop is CASSGDSYMNTEAFF. CDR3 coding DNA: TGTGCCAGCAGTGGGGACAGCTACATGAACACTGAAGCTTTCTTT.

J is TRBJ1-1 and V is TRBV30; perhaps TRBD1 as D (5 bases). The CDR3 has 14 amino acids. Trimming took off 6 bases at V and 1 base at J, with 15 bases between the two ends. Looked up from germline, CDR1 is GTSNPN and CDR2 is SVGIG (reference sequence). This chain's CDR3 is CACITLDKNTEAFF. The CDR3 DNA sequence: TGTGCCTGTATAACATTGGACAAGAACACTGAAGCTTTCTTT.

The V gene is TRBV3-1 (or the pseudogene TRBV3-2), the J gene TRBJ1-2, with unresolved D. Between the trimmed V and J ends, which lost 4 bases and 8 bases, there was a span of 11 bases. This CDR3 has 12 amino acids. Per germline, CDR1 LGHDT and CDR2 YNNKEL (reference sequence). The CDR3 sequence is CASSLPPGGYTF. The CDR3 DNA reads as TGTGCCAGCAGCCTCCCTCCGGGGGGCTACACCTTC.

V gene TRBV28 combines with J gene TRBJ2-7; 8 nucleotides agree with TRBD1. V was pared by 6 bases and J by 2 bases, with 3 bases of the junction left unmatched. Germline V gene sequence: CDR1 MDHEN, CDR2 SYDVKM. The CDR3 runs 13 residues. Here the CDR3 reads CASSKDRAYEQYF. The CDR3, as DNA: TGTGCCAGCAGCAAGGACAGGGCCTACGAGCAGTACTTC.

J is TRBJ2-1 and V is TRBV6-4, with 7 bases that match TRBD2. From germline, CDR1 is MRHNA and CDR2 SNTAGT. With 10 bases clipped from V and 6 bases from J, the junction kept 9 bases outside the gene matches. The CDR3 loop spans 13 amino acids. CDR3 sequence: CATARAGINEQFF. In DNA, the CDR3 is TGTGCCACCGCTAGAGCGGGGATCAATGAGCAGTTCTTC.

The gene calls are TRBV7-3 and TRBJ2-1; tentatively, D is TRBD1 (5 bases). Deletions cut 2 bases from V and 0 bases from J, with 14 bases between. From germline, CDR1 is SGHTA and CDR2 FQGTGA. This CDR3 has 17 residues. CDR3 DNA sequence: TGTGCCAGCAGCTTAGGGTTTGGGGCCAGCTCCTACAATGAGCAGTTCTTC. Its protein is CASSLGFGASSYNEQFF.

This clone was picked up many times. The chain combines TRBV4-2 with TRBJ2-5; 9 bases align to TRBD1. The trim removed 1 base at V and 5 bases at J, leaving 8 bases unmatched. The CDR3 totals 16 residues. CDR1 is LGHNA and CDR2 is YNFKEQ in the germline V gene. The CDR3: CASSQGLGQGLETQYF. The CDR3 coding sequence is TGTGCCAGCAGCCAAGGATTAGGACAGGGGCTTGAGACCCAGTACTTC.

The V call is TRBV4-2, the J call TRBJ2-1; 7 bases are shared with TRBD2. The V gene end was trimmed by 1 base and the J gene end by 5 bases; junction bases not matched to a gene: 8. Germline-derived CDR1 and CDR2 are LGHNA and YNFKEQ. CDR3 length equals 16 residues. In DNA, the CDR3 is TGTGCCAGCAGCCAAGCAGGGACTATCTCTAACAATGAGCAGTTCTTC. Protein sequence: CASSQAGTISNNEQFF.

The chain uses TRBV19 and TRBJ2-7; 9 nucleotides agree with TRBD1. The CDR3 is 14 residues long. The J segment lost 3 bases and the V segment lost 6 bases, leaving 6 bases of the junction unmatched. CDR1 and CDR2 from the germline V gene are LNHDA and SQIVND (reference sequence). The CDR3 nucleotides read TGTGCCAGTAGGGGACAGGGAGACCTCTACGAGCAGTACTTC. Translated, it gives CASRGQGDLYEQYF.

This clone was seen once. The CDR3 DNA reads TGTGCCAGCAGTGCCCTAGGCGGGGTAGGGCAGCCCCAGCATTTT. Its protein is CASSALGGVGQPQHF. The J gene is TRBJ1-5, the V gene TRBV27; unclear D gene. V was shortened by 5 bases and J by 7 bases, with 18 bases between the two germline ends. CDR3 length: 15 amino acids. Per the germline V gene, CDR1 is MNHEY and CDR2 is SMNVEV (reference sequence).